This T cell receptor (beta chain) stems from a study of CD8 T cells in Susac syndrome. FACS enriched CD8+ TEMRA cells, while bulk CD8+ and CD4+ were negatively isolated. An amount of RNA that ranged from 0.5 to 1 ug was reverse transcribed with random hexamers. The authors amplified TCR beta CDR3 across 54 Vbeta and 13 Jbeta using immunoSEQ multiplex PCR. TCRdb reanalysed the immunoSEQ multiplex PCR reads using MiXCR and keeps one entry per CDR3 protein. Counted here are around 180,000 distinct CDR3 sequences, under 95% occurring once; the ten biggest clones make up approximately 0.09%. The receptor comes from a human donor with multiple sclerosis. The sample taken for sequencing was CD4+ T cells from PBMCs.

The CDR3 DNA follows: TGCGCCAGCAGCTTGGTCGGCGGGGGGGCCGGAGATACGCAGTATTTT. Translating it yields CASSLVGGGAGDTQYF. The rearrangement uses TRBV5-1 and TRBJ2-3, with 9 bases identical to TRBD2. This CDR3 spans 16 amino acids. V was clipped by 0 bases and J by 5 bases; unmatched bases: 7. In germline, CDR1 is SGHRS, CDR2 YFSETQ.